This entry lists 25 T cell receptor beta chains sequenced from one sample in a study of cytomegalovirus exposure and HLA in healthy donors. Primers included in the PCR were 60 Vbeta and 13 Jbeta primers. Data came from immunoSEQ multiplex PCR; TCRdb stores just in-frame clones and leaves some out. The sample includes about 200,000 clones, around 90% seen only once; the top ten take about 1.7%. Sequencing was carried out using PBMCs. All receptors come from a woman between 18 and 29 years old in good health and CMV-seronegative.

The chain has TRBV5-1 and TRBJ2-3; D not certain. Germline CDR1 SGHRS, CDR2 YFSETQ. The CDR3 loop spans 14 amino acids. Trimming took off 6 bases at V and 2 bases at J, with 13 bases between the two ends. The CDR3 protein is CASTRRGPTDTQYF. CDR3 sequence (DNA): TGCGCCAGCACCCGGAGAGGCCCCACAGATACGCAGTATTTT.

This clone was recorded a few times. The rearrangement uses TRBV18 and TRBJ1-4, with a tentative D call TRBD1 (6 bases). Germline CDR1 reads KGHSH; CDR2 reads LQKENI. This CDR3 comprises 16 residues. V lost 4 bases and J 3 bases, leaving 15 bases between the germline ends. CDR3 protein: CASSLPLPGANEKLFF. For the CDR3, the DNA is TGTGCCAGCTCACTTCCCCTCCCAGGGGCTAATGAAAAACTGTTTTTT.

V and J are TRBV30 and TRBJ2-1, with a weak D call TRBD2 (5 bases). This CDR3 is 15 amino acids long. V lost 2 bases and J lost 3, with 14 bases in between. Germline CDR1 is GTSNPN and CDR2 is SVGIG (reference sequence). The DNA of the CDR3 is TGTGCCTGGAGTAAGATAGCGTCGGGCTACAATGAGCAGTTCTTC. Amino acids: CAWSKIASGYNEQFF.

With regard to this clone: A junction end diverges from the germline sequence, so it may reflect a read error. The rearrangement links TRBV5-1 to TRBJ2-7, with TRBD2 as a possible D gene (6 bases). This CDR3 has 16 amino acids. CDR1 and CDR2 from the germline V gene are SGHRS and YFSETQ. The DNA for the CDR3 is TGCGCCAGCAGCTCCGGAGGGCAGGGTAGCTCCTACGAGCAGTGCTTC. It is translated as CASSSGGQGSSYEQCF.

The V and J genes are TRBV20-1 and TRBJ2-5; 9 positions match TRBD1. There are 10 residues in the CDR3. Looked up from germline, CDR1 is DFQATT and CDR2 is SNEGSKA (reference sequence). V dropped 5 bases and J dropped 12; count of bases not matched to a gene: 4. This CDR3 reads CSAWTGAEYF. The CDR3 nucleotides read TGCAGTGCTTGGACAGGGGCCGAGTACTTC.

The J gene is TRBJ1-4, the V gene TRBV7-9; tentative D call: TRBD1 (5 bases). The CDR3 extends over 15 amino acids. V gave up 4 bases and J gave up 5 bases, with 14 bases separating them. Germline loops: CDR1 SEHNR, CDR2 FQNEAQ (reference sequence). Here the CDR3 reads CASSSSGNSNEKLFF. The CDR3 DNA follows: TGTGCCAGCAGCTCGTCAGGGAACTCGAATGAAAAACTGTTTTTT.

The rearrangement uses TRBV6-5 and TRBJ1-1; D possibly corresponds to TRBD1 (5 bases). Trimming left V 5 bases short and J 0 bases short, with 10 bases between. CDR1 and CDR2 from the germline V gene are MNHEY and SVGAGI. CDR3 size: 14 residues. CDR3 residues: CASSPGSMNTEAFF. CDR3 coding DNA: TGTGCCAGCAGTCCAGGGTCCATGAACACTGAAGCTTTCTTT.

V is TRBV7-9 and J is TRBJ2-5; no firm D call. Trimming left V 1 base short and J 5 bases short, with 8 bases between. This CDR3 contains 13 residues. Per the germline V gene, CDR1 is SEHNR and CDR2 is FQNEAQ (reference sequence). CDR3 in amino acids: CASSLDPGETQYF. DNA for the CDR3: TGTGCCAGCAGCTTAGACCCCGGGGAGACCCAGTACTTC.

The V and J genes are TRBV28 and TRBJ2-7; 11 bases are shared with TRBD1. The length of the CDR3 is 14 residues. Germline V gene data show CDR1 as MDHEN and CDR2 as SYDVKM. The V segment lost 4 bases and the J segment 6 bases; nucleotides outside the gene matches: 5. CDR3 coding DNA: TGTGCCAGCAGTTCCTCCGGGACAGGGGGCGAGCAGTACTTC. Encoded protein: CASSSSGTGGEQYF.

The chain carries TRBV30 and TRBJ2-7; 10 positions match TRBD1. The CDR3 is 16 amino acids. Germline CDR1 reads GTSNPN; CDR2 reads SVGIG (reference sequence). V lost 2 bases and J lost 3; bases outside the gene matches: 10. CDR3: CAWSRPGQGNNYEQYF. The CDR3 DNA reads TGTGCCTGGAGTCGGCCGGGACAGGGGAATAACTACGAGCAGTACTTC.

Comments on this clone: Other DNA sequences within the sample encode an identical CDR3. This chain joins TRBV30 and TRBJ2-3; 7 nucleotides agree with TRBD2. Germline trimming cut 0 bases from V and 1 base from J; bases unmatched to any gene: 1. CDR1 and CDR2 from the germline V gene are GTSNPN and SVGIG (reference sequence). This CDR3 has 14 residues. CDR3 DNA: TGTGCCTGGAGTGTTGGGGGGGGCACAGATACGCAGTATTTT. Protein sequence: CAWSVGGGTDTQYF.

The rearrangement joins TRBV29-1 to TRBJ2-5; no clear D. V lost 4 bases to trimming and J lost 0 bases, with 6 bases between them. The CDR3 sequence is 12 residues long. The germline V gene encodes CDR1 SQVTM and CDR2 ANQGSEA. CDR3 loop: CSVGPYQETQYF. CDR3 DNA sequence: TGCAGCGTTGGGCCGTACCAAGAGACCCAGTACTTC.

J is TRBJ2-7 and V is TRBV7-2; 9 bases agree with TRBD1. Germline V gene lookup returns CDR1 SGHTA and CDR2 FQGNSA. J lost 3 bases, V lost 6 bases, and 9 bases had no gene match. The CDR3 length is 15 residues. The CDR3 sequence is CASSSNSGQGYEQYF. Written as DNA, the CDR3 is TGTGCCAGCAGTTCCAATTCGGGACAGGGCTACGAGCAGTACTTC. Using reference TRBV7-2 and TRBJ2-7 for the parts outside the CDR3, the full variable domain is GAGVSQSPSNKVTEKGKDVELRCDPISGHTALYWYRQSLGQGLEFLIYFQGNSAPDKSGLPSDRFSAERTGGSVSTLTIQRTQQEDSAVYLCASSSNSGQGYEQYFGPGTRLTVT.

The V gene is TRBV6-1, the J gene TRBJ1-5; the match to TRBD1 covers 7 bases. Germline CDR1 and CDR2: MNHNS and SASEGT. This CDR3 has 16 residues. V was clipped by 1 base and J by 4 bases; unmatched bases: 7. The CDR3, as DNA: TGTGCCAGCAGTGAAGACGACAGGGTGGGGAATCAGCCCCAGCATTTT. Protein product: CASSEDDRVGNQPQHF.

The chain has TRBV7-3 and TRBJ2-7; 8 bases are shared with TRBD2. The CDR3 is made up of 15 amino acids. Looked up from germline, CDR1 is SGHTA and CDR2 is FQGTGA. With V trimmed by 0 bases and J by 4 bases, 5 bases remained unmatched. The CDR3 here is CASSLTSGTRYEQYF. DNA for the CDR3: TGTGCCAGCAGCTTAACGTCGGGGACTAGGTACGAGCAGTACTTC.

The rearrangement joins TRBV27 to TRBJ2-3; D not resolved. The CDR3 runs 17 residues. Trimming shortened V by 6 bases and J by 0 bases, and 19 bases separated the two germline ends. CDR1 and CDR2 (germline): MNHEY, SMNVEV (reference sequence). CDR3 amino acids: CASRTRSTAGSTDTQYF. CDR3 DNA sequence: TGTGCCAGCAGGACTCGATCGACCGCTGGGAGCACAGATACGCAGTATTTT.

The chain carries TRBV11-3 and TRBJ1-4; D possibly corresponds to TRBD1 (5 bases). The CDR3 runs 13 residues. Germline values: CDR1 SGHNT, CDR2 YENEEA. V was clipped by 5 bases and J by 11 bases, with 15 bases between them. CDR3 nucleotides: TGTGCCAGCAGCGCCCGGGACTTTGAGAAACTGTTTTTT. Its protein product is CASSARDFEKLFF.

The chain couples TRBV7-3 to TRBJ2-3, with unresolved D. This CDR3 has 13 residues. CDR1 and CDR2 (germline): SGHTA, FQGTGA. Trimming left V 5 bases short and J 8 bases short, with 14 bases between. This CDR3 reads CASSPLVQSTQYF. DNA of the CDR3: TGTGCCAGCAGCCCCTTAGTACAGAGTACGCAGTATTTT.

The chain carries TRBV19 and TRBJ2-7; TRBD1 might be the D (7 bases). Germline V CDR1 and CDR2: LNHDA, SQIVND (reference sequence). The CDR3 contains 16 residues. The ends were cut back, 5 bases at V and 1 base at J, with 18 bases in the middle. DNA for the CDR3: TGTGCCAGTAGTGGGGCGGGGCAGGGGGGTTCCTACGAGCAGTACTTC. Protein: CASSGAGQGGSYEQYF.

J is TRBJ2-7 and V is TRBV7-9, with TRBD1 matching 7 bases. The junction had 9 bases not matched to a gene; V was cut back by 5 bases and J by 2 bases. CDR1 and CDR2 (germline): SEHNR, FQNEAQ (reference sequence). The CDR3 runs 15 residues. CDR3 bases: TGTGCCAGCAGCCGTCGACAGGGTGAGACCTACGAGCAGTACTTC. Its translation is CASSRRQGETYEQYF.

The chain uses TRBV9 and TRBJ2-1, with a possible D match to TRBD1 (6 bases). Germline CDR1 reads SGDLS; CDR2 reads YYNGEE. Deletions cut 4 bases from V and 4 bases from J, with 27 bases between. There are 19 residues in the CDR3. CDR3 in amino acids: CASSLETPGAGSPYNEQFF. CDR3 nucleotides: TGTGCCAGCAGCTTAGAGACCCCAGGGGCCGGGTCCCCTTACAATGAGCAGTTCTTC.

The chain has TRBV9 and TRBJ1-3; D is undetermined. The CDR3 spans 17 residues. Germline CDR1 is SGDLS and CDR2 is YYNGEE. The ends were cut back, 0 bases at V and 0 bases at J, with 13 bases in the middle. The CDR3 sequence is CASSVEIHGDSGNTIYF. CDR3 in DNA: TGTGCCAGCAGCGTAGAGATCCACGGGGACTCTGGAAACACCATATATTTT.

The chain couples TRBV27 to TRBJ2-7; D gene ambiguous. The ends were cut back, 4 bases at V and 1 base at J, with 8 bases in the middle. Germline V gene lookup returns CDR1 MNHEY and CDR2 SMNVEV (reference sequence). The CDR3 extends over 13 amino acids. The chain's CDR3 is CASSYVSSYEQYF. The CDR3, as DNA: TGTGCCAGCAGTTATGTCAGTTCCTACGAGCAGTACTTC.

Comment on this clone: Distinct nucleotide sequences in the sample also encode this CDR3. As DNA, the CDR3 is TGCGCCAGCAGCGCGGGACTAGCGGGAGGGCCCATTTATTTT. Amino acid sequence: CASSAGLAGGPIYF. The J gene is TRBJ2-3, the V gene TRBV5-1; 16 bases line up with TRBD2. The CDR3 has 14 amino acids. CDR1 SGHRS and CDR2 YFSETQ come from the germline V gene. V shed 4 bases, J shed 15 bases, and the junction held 8 bases outside the gene matches.

The rearrangement joins TRBV19 to TRBJ2-2; a weak D match, TRBD2 (5 bases). CDR1 and CDR2 (germline): LNHDA, SQIVND (reference sequence). Trimming took off 5 bases at V and 8 bases at J, with 18 bases between the two ends. The CDR3 covers 15 residues. CDR3 loop: CASSYPSGTGGELFF. For the CDR3, the DNA is TGTGCCAGTAGTTATCCCTCGGGAACGGGAGGGGAGCTGTTTTTT.